This paragraph reports one T cell receptor beta chain. This receptor's antigen is unknown. No base qualities exist here, and no much larger clone lies one base off it. The immunoSEQ Assay, a bias-controlled multiplex PCR, was used to amplify TCRbeta CDR3 regions from genomic DNA. Per the source publication's procedure: Within the assay, amplification of reference gene primers was used to estimate how many nucleated cells each sample contained. To quantify the absolute abundance of each unique TCRbeta CDR3 rearrangement, sequence reads were collapsed and filtered. For each sample, productive Simpson clonality was calculated by taking the square root of Simpson's diversity index across productive rearrangements. TCRdb carries this immuneACCESS record with in-frame sequences only. Its versions omit some clonotypes, under half of them owing to an unresolved V gene in the studies checked, with the rest unexplained. The D gene and trimming were derived from the DNA, and the V and J assignments and clone size from that table. For this sample there are 200,000 to 250,000 clones; roughly 79% appear just once. The biggest ten clones account for roughly 8% of the sample.

V and J are trimmed by 4 bases and 5 bases, and the gene matches miss 11 bases of the junction. The CDR3, cysteine through phenylalanine, is 15 amino acids long. Of all the DNA, just the CDR3 is kept, 45 bases in frame from base 1. CDR1 and CDR2 are read off the germline V gene as SGHVS and FNYEAQ. The data originate from a study of blood T cell repertoires in COVID-19 (TCRdb year 2020). A note on the overall study: Samples from collaborators originated in the United States, Italy and Spain and spanned both the acute and convalescent phases of COVID-19. The material from the prospective study consisted of cDNA or gDNA derived from T cells, B-cell-depleted T cells, or PBMCs. Subjects who had been exposed to COVID-19, were actively infected with it, or had recovered from it provided the deeply sampled blood TCRbeta repertoires that made up the dataset. A freely available public database, intended as a resource for researchers studying the immune response to SARS-CoV-2, is where the repertoires were released. Samples were obtained from the ongoing ImmuneRACE study (first 160 participants) and from 1,200 or so subjects provided by 6 global collaborators. The sample metadata nearly always contained a de-identified subject ID, COVID-19 status, age in years and sex. HLA class I and class II types, where available, came from metadata supplied by the sample provider rather than from assay-based typing.

In Seattle, one collaborating source enrolled patients while the infection was active and tracked those patients longitudinally over the course of disease. Whole blood was collected in K2EDTA tubes by collaborating institutions according to the institutions' own protocols. Collaborator samples were shipped for TCRbeta analysis as frozen whole blood, isolated PBMCs, or DNA extracted from either sample type. Paper-wide results and their limitations: How much clinical and demographic metadata was included differed by source and by participant, and the metadata was provided uncurated.

Sequences were obtained from peripheral blood. The receptor was isolated from an elderly woman with COVID-19, enrolled during active disease. This receptor chain uses TRBV7-6 and TRBJ2-7; 7 nucleotides in the junction match TRBD2. CDR3 reads: CASSSPTWTSHEQYF. The nucleotides are TGTGCCAGCAGCTCCCCTACTTGGACTAGTCACGAGCAGTACTTC.